Shown below are 14 T cell receptor beta chains from a single sample sequenced in a study of cytomegalovirus exposure and HLA in healthy donors. A multiplex PCR was run with 60 Vbeta primers and 13 Jbeta primers. The repertoire was sequenced with immunoSEQ multiplex PCR; TCRdb's copy has only in-frame clones and lacks some. The sample spans tens of thousands of clones; the ten largest clones claim about 16%. Source material: PBMCs. These receptors all stem from a man in his forties or fifties in good health and CMV-seropositive.

The chain uses TRBV9 and TRBJ2-5, with TRBD2 as a possible D gene (5 bases). V shed 4 bases and J shed 0 bases, with 13 bases lying between them. There are 15 residues in the CDR3. Germline V gene sequence: CDR1 SGDLS, CDR2 YYNGEE. As DNA, the CDR3 is TGTGCCAGCAGCTTCCGAGGAGGACACCAAGAGACCCAGTACTTC. It encodes CASSFRGGHQETQYF.

The chain couples TRBV18 to TRBJ2-7; the D is unclear. Trimming shortened V by 6 bases and J by 0 bases, and 12 bases separated the two germline ends. CDR1 and CDR2 (germline): KGHSH, LQKENI. CDR3 size: 14 residues. Written as DNA, the CDR3 is TGTGCCAGCTCCCAGGTGAAGAGCTCCTACGAGCAGTACGTC. As protein: CASSQVKSSYEQYV.

The rearrangement joins TRBV28 to TRBJ1-4; no clear D gene. The CDR3 has 15 amino acids. From germline, CDR1 is MDHEN and CDR2 SYDVKM. The V gene lost 2 bases and the J gene lost 7 bases, with 14 bases spanning the gap. CDR3 DNA: TGTGCCAGCAGTTTAGGAGGGAGCCTTGGTGAAAAACTGTTTTTT. As protein: CASSLGGSLGEKLFF.

The chain has TRBV6-1 and TRBJ2-7, with 9 bases lining up with TRBD1. Trimming removed 6 bases from V and 3 bases from J; junction bases left unmatched: 9. The germline gives CDR1 MNHNS, CDR2 SASEGT. CDR3 length: 15 residues. CDR3 nucleotide sequence: TGTGCCAGCAGCCCCAGGAGGGACAGGGACTACGAGCAGTACGTC. Its translation is CASSPRRDRDYEQYV.

The chain uses TRBV27 and TRBJ1-5; TRBD1 matches 8 bases. V lost 8 bases and J lost 0; bases outside the gene matches: 9. The CDR3 extends over 16 amino acids. Germline CDR1 MNHEY, CDR2 SMNVEV (reference sequence). CDR3 residues: CASGQGGPYSNQPQHF. In DNA form, the CDR3 reads TGTGCCAGCGGACAGGGAGGTCCATATAGCAATCAGCCCCAGCATTTT.

The chain uses TRBV6-1 and TRBJ2-7; 12 positions match TRBD1. J gave up 0 bases and V 0 bases, and 9 bases lay outside the gene matches. Germline CDR1 is MNHNS and CDR2 is SASEGT. The CDR3 covers 19 residues. Here the CDR3 reads CASSEALGTGGVPSYEQYF. CDR3 bases: TGTGCCAGCAGTGAAGCGCTGGGGACAGGGGGCGTCCCCTCCTACGAGCAGTACTTC.

This sequence joins TRBV5-4 and TRBJ2-5; D gene ambiguous. CDR3 length: 13 amino acids. From germline, CDR1 is SGHNT and CDR2 YYREEE (reference sequence). Trimming shortened V by 2 bases and J by 1 base, and 6 bases separated the two germline ends. The chain's CDR3 is CASSFGFQETQYF. The CDR3 DNA reads as TGTGCCAGCAGCTTCGGGTTCCAAGAGACCCAGTACTTC.

V is TRBV4-3 and J is TRBJ2-7, with TRBD2 matching 11 bases. The V gene end was trimmed by 4 bases and the J gene end by 1 base; junction bases not matched to a gene: 3. Germline lookup yields CDR1 LGHNA and CDR2 YSLEER. There are 15 residues in the CDR3. The CDR3 is CASSLAGGGSYEQYF. The CDR3 DNA follows: TGCGCCAGCAGCCTAGCGGGAGGGGGTTCCTACGAGCAGTACTTC.

This chain joins TRBV29-1 and TRBJ2-5; 9 bases fit TRBD1. The CDR3 runs to 14 residues. Trimming removed 4 bases from V and 5 bases from J; junction bases left unmatched: 8. Germline V lookup: CDR1 SQVTM, CDR2 ANQGSEA. CDR3 nucleotide sequence: TGCAGCGTTGCAGGGGCGACAGGGGGGGAGACCCAGTACTTC. It codes for CSVAGATGGETQYF.

The J gene is TRBJ2-5, the V gene TRBV18; D is possibly TRBD2 (6 bases). CDR1 KGHSH and CDR2 LQKENI come from the germline V gene. The V gene lost 2 bases and the J gene lost 4 bases, with 14 bases spanning the gap. The CDR3 has 15 residues. In DNA form, the CDR3 reads TGTGCCAGCTCACCAGGAGTCGGGAGCGGAGAGACCCAGTACTTC. Translating it yields CASSPGVGSGETQYF.

The chain is built from TRBV4-1 and TRBJ1-5, with a tentative D call TRBD1 (5 bases). There are 15 residues in the CDR3. Germline V gives CDR1 MGHRA, CDR2 YSYEKL. V dropped 3 bases and J dropped 6 bases, with 15 bases sitting between them. This chain's CDR3 is CASSQLAGFTQPQHF. In nucleotides, the CDR3 is TGCGCCAGCAGCCAGCTTGCAGGGTTCACTCAGCCCCAGCATTTT.

This chain uses TRBV12-2 with TRBJ2-5; the table's D call, TRBD2, has no DNA check behind it. TRBV12-2 is described as a pseudogene. The CDR3 is 17 residues long. The CDR3, as DNA: TGTGCAAGTCGTGACTTGGTTAGGATCATTGTCGACGAGACCCAGTACTTC. Translating it yields CASRDLVRIIVDETQYF.

This rearrangement joins TRBV25-1 to TRBJ2-3; maybe TRBD2 (5 bases). Germline values: CDR1 MGHDK, CDR2 SYGVNS. This CDR3 is built from 15 residues. V was pared by 1 base and J by 2 bases, with 10 bases between. In nucleotides, the CDR3 is TGTGCCAGCAGTGAATTTGCGGGTGACACAGATACGCAGTATTTT. Its translation: CASSEFAGDTDTQYF.

This rearrangement joins TRBV25-1 to TRBJ1-2; no firm D call. Germline V gene data show CDR1 as MGHDK and CDR2 as SYGVNS. V dropped 8 bases and J dropped 5 bases, with 12 bases sitting between them. There are 12 residues in the CDR3. The CDR3 protein is CASFNGGYGYTF. The CDR3, as DNA: TGTGCCAGCTTCAACGGAGGGTATGGCTACACCTTC.